The 9 T cell receptor beta chains listed next were all sequenced from one sample in a study of blood T cells in healthy people across ages. Primers used in a second PCR of about 7 to 12 cycles were a sample-barcoded 5' primer and a J-beta primer mix. One entry per CDR3 protein, called by TCRdb with MiXCR from the 5' RACE reads. The sample holds 1.5 million to 2 million distinct CDR3 sequences, about 50% seen once. Sample: blood. The receptor source for this set is a woman in her thirties or forties in good health.

The chain employs TRBV24-1 and TRBJ2-7, with D possibly TRBD1 on 6 matching bases. The CDR3 sequence is 13 residues long. The V gene's germline CDR1 is KGHDR and CDR2 SFDVKD. Trimming left V 5 bases short and J 3 bases short, with 10 bases between. CDR3 sequence (DNA): TGTGCCACCAGTGTAACAGGGTTCTACGAGCAGTACTTC. It translates to CATSVTGFYEQYF.

The V gene is TRBV7-6, the J gene TRBJ2-5; 12 bases are a match to TRBD1. The length of the CDR3 is 16 residues. V shed 1 base, J shed 4 bases, and the junction held 4 bases outside the gene matches. Germline lookup yields CDR1 SGHVS and CDR2 FNYEAQ. The CDR3 coding sequence is TGTGCCAGCAGCTTAGAGGGACAGGGGGCGAGAGAGACCCAGTACTTC. Translating gives CASSLEGQGARETQYF.

V gene TRBV12-3 or TRBV12-4 combines with J gene TRBJ1-2; tentatively, D is TRBD1 (6 bases). V was clipped by 7 bases and J by 8 bases, with 23 bases between them. This CDR3 has 15 residues. The CDR3 region has the DNA TGTGCCAGCACCCTTCAAGCGAGTGTCGGGGGCGGCTACACCTTC. This gives the protein CASTLQASVGGGYTF.

The chain links TRBV29-1 to TRBJ2-1, with 7 bases matching TRBD1. This CDR3 comprises 12 residues. Germline CDR1 and CDR2: SQVTM and ANQGSEA. V lost 6 bases and J lost 3; bases outside the gene matches: 2. The CDR3 here is CSVNRGYNEQFF. Here the CDR3 DNA reads TGCAGCGTAAACAGGGGCTACAATGAGCAGTTCTTC.

The chain links TRBV9 to TRBJ1-1; no definite D call. This CDR3 is built from 14 residues. Trimming removed 0 bases from V and 4 bases from J, with 10 bases in between. Germline V lookup: CDR1 SGDLS, CDR2 YYNGEE. This CDR3 reads CASSVDGRPTEAFF. The CDR3 DNA reads TGTGCCAGCAGCGTAGACGGACGGCCCACTGAAGCTTTCTTT.

The chain combines TRBV29-1 with TRBJ1-2, with D maybe TRBD1 (5 bases). This CDR3 is 12 amino acids long. V shed 5 bases and J shed 8 bases, with 15 bases lying between them. From germline, CDR1 is SQVTM and CDR2 ANQGSEA. The CDR3 coding sequence is TGCAGCGTTCCGACAGAGAGAAGCGGCTACACCTTC. Its protein is CSVPTERSGYTF.

This rearrangement joins TRBV12-3 or TRBV12-4 to TRBJ2-6, with TRBD1 identical over 8 bases. This CDR3 contains 17 residues. J was trimmed by 2 bases and V by 7 bases; bases with no gene match: 10. The CDR3 region has the DNA TGTGCCAGCACGGACAGGGAATTTTCGCCTGGGGCCAACGTCCTGACTTTC. It specifies CASTDREFSPGANVLTF.

This chain connects TRBV29-1 to TRBJ2-5; no reliable D call. Germline loops: CDR1 SQVTM, CDR2 ANQGSEA. V was cut by 8 bases and J by 2 bases, with 12 bases left in between. The CDR3 loop spans 12 amino acids. The CDR3 loop reads CSSVVGQETQYF. The CDR3, as DNA: TGCAGCTCGGTAGTAGGACAAGAGACCCAGTACTTC.

The chain combines TRBV2 with TRBJ1-2; D remains unclear. The V gene lost 5 bases and the J gene lost 4 bases, with 17 bases spanning the gap. The CDR3 spans 15 residues. CDR1 and CDR2 (germline): SNHLY, FYNNEI. CDR3 nucleotide sequence: TGTGCCAGCAGTATAGCAGGCAGACTATTCTATGGCTACACCTTC. This sequence encodes CASSIAGRLFYGYTF. The entire variable domain, with the rest obtained from reference TRBV2 and TRBJ1-2, is as follows: EPEVTQTPSHQVTQMGQEVILRCVPISNHLYFYWYRQILGQKVEFLVSFYNNEISEKSEIFDDQFSVERPDGSNFTLKIRSTKLEDSAMYFCASSIAGRLFYGYTFGSGTRLTVV.